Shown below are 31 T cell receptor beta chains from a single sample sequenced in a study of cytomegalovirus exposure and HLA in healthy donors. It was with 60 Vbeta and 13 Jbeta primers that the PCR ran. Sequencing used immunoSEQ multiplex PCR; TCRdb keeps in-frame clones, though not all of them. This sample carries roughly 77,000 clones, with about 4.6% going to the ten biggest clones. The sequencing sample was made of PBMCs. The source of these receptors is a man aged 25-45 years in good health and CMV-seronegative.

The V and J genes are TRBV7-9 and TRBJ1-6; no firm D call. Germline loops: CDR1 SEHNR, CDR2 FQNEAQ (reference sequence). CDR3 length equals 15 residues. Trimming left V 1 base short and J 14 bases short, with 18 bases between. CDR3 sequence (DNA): TGTGCCAGCAGCTTAGGCAACGGACGGCGCGGGACCCTCCACTTT. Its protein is CASSLGNGRRGTLHF. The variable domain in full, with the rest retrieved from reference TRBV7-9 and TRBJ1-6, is DTGVSQNPRHKITKRGQNVTFRCDPISEHNRLYWYRQTLGQGPEFLTYFQNEAQLEKSRLLSDRFSAERPKGSFSTLEIQRTEQGDSAMYLCASSLGNGRRGTLHFGNGTRLTVT.

As DNA, the CDR3 is TGTGCCAGCAGCCAAGATGGGAGGGTCTCCTACGAGCAGTACTTC. Encoded protein: CASSQDGRVSYEQYF. This chain uses TRBV4-2 with TRBJ2-7; 7 bases are shared with TRBD2. CDR3 length: 15 residues. Trimming at V came to 0 bases and at J to 0 bases, leaving 2 bases not matched to a gene. Germline V gives CDR1 LGHNA, CDR2 YNFKEQ.

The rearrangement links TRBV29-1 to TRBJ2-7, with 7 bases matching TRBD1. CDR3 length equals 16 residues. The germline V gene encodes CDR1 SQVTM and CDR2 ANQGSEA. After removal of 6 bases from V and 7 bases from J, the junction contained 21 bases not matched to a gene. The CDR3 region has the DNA TGCAGCGTCCTCCTTATTGACAGGGTCAGACGACGGGAGCAGTACTTC. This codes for CSVLLIDRVRRREQYF.

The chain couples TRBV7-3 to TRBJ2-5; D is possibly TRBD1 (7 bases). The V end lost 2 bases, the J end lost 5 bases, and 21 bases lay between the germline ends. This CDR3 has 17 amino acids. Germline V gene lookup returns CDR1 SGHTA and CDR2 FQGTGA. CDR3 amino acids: CASSLRGHRGAGETQYF. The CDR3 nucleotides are TGTGCCAGCAGCTTACGAGGACACAGGGGCGCGGGGGAGACCCAGTACTTC.

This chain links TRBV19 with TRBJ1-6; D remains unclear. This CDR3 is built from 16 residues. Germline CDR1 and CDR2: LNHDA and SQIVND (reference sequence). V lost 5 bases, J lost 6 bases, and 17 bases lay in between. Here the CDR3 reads CASSPRPRTLNSPLHF. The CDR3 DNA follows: TGTGCCAGTAGTCCCCGACCAAGGACTCTTAATTCACCCCTCCACTTT.

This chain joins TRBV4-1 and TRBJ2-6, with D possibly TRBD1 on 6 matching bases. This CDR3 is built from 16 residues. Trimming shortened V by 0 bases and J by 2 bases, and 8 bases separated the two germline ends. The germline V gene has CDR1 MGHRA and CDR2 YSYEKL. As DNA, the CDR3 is TGCGCCAGCAGCCAAGATCCAGGGGCTGGGGCCAACGTCCTGACTTTC. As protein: CASSQDPGAGANVLTF.

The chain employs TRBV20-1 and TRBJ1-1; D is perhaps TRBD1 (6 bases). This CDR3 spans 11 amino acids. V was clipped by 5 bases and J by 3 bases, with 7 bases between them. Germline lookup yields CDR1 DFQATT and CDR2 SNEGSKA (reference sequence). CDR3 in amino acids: CSAAGDTEAFF. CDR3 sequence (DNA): TGCAGTGCTGCAGGGGACACTGAAGCTTTCTTT.

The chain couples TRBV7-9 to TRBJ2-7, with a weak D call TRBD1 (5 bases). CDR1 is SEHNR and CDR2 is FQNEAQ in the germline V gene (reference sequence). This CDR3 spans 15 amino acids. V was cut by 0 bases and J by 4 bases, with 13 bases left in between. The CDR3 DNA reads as TGTGCCAGCAGCTTAGCCCAGGGTACAAATTACGAGCAGTACTTC. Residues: CASSLAQGTNYEQYF.

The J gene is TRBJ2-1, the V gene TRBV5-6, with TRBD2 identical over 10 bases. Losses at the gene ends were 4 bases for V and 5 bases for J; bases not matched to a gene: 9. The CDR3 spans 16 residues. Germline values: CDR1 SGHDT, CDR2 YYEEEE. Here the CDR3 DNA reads TGTGCCAGCAGCAAAGAGCGGGGGGGCCTGCACAATGAGCAGTTCTTC. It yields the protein CASSKERGGLHNEQFF.

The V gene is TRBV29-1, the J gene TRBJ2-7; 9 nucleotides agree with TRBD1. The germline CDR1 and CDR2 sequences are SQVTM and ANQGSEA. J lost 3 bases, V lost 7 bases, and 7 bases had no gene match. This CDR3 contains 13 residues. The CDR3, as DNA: TGCAGCGCGCGGACAGGGGACGACTACGAGCAGTACTTC. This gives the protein CSARTGDDYEQYF.

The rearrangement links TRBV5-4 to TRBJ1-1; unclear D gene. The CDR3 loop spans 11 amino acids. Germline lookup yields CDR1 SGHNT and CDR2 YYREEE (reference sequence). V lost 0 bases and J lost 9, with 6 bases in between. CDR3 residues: CASSLGLQAFF. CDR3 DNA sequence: TGTGCCAGCAGCTTGGGGCTTCAAGCTTTCTTT.

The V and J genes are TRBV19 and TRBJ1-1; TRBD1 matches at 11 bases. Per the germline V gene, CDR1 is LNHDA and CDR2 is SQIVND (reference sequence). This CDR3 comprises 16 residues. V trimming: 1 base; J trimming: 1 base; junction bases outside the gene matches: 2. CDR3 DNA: TGTGCCAGTAGTATAGGAGGACAGGGGGCGAACACTGAAGCTTTCTTT. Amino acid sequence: CASSIGGQGANTEAFF. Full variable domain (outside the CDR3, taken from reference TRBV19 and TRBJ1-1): DGGITQSPKYLFRKEGQNVTLSCEQNLNHDAMYWYRQDPGQGLRLIYYSQIVNDFQKGDIAEGYSVSREKKESFPLTVTSAQKNPTAFYLCASSIGGQGANTEAFFGQGTRLTVV.

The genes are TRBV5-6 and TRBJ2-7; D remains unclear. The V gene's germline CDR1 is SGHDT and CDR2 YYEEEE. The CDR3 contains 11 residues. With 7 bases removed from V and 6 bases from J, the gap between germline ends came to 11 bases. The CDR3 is CASSRQREQYF. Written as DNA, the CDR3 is TGTGCCAGCTCCCGGCAGCGCGAGCAGTACTTC.

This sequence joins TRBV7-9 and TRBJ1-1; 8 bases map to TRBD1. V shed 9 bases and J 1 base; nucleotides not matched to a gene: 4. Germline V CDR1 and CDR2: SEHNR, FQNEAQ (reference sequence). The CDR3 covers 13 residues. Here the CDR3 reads CASDGQGNTEAFF. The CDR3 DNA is TGTGCCAGTGATGGACAGGGGAACACTGAAGCTTTCTTT.

CDR3: CASSLGGRGIQADTEAFF. The CDR3 DNA reads TGTGCCAGCAGCCTAGGGGGGAGGGGAATTCAAGCAGACACTGAAGCTTTCTTT. This sequence joins TRBV7-8 and TRBJ1-1; tentatively, D is TRBD1 (6 bases). The CDR3 contains 18 residues. From germline, CDR1 is SGHVS and CDR2 FQNEAQ. The V end lost 5 bases, the J end lost 3 bases, and 25 bases lay between the germline ends.

The CDR3 protein is CASSSRLAGAQETQYF. CDR3 nucleotide sequence: TGTGCCAGCAGCTCCCGACTAGCGGGGGCCCAAGAGACCCAGTACTTC. The chain combines TRBV5-5 with TRBJ2-5; the match to TRBD2 covers 12 bases. This CDR3 has 16 residues. V was pared by 3 bases and J by 1 base, with 4 bases of the junction left unmatched. The V gene's germline CDR1 is SGHKS and CDR2 YYEKEE (reference sequence).

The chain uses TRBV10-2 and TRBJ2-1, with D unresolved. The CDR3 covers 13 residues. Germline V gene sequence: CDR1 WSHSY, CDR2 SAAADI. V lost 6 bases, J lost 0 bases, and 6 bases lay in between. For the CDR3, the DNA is TGCGCCAGCAGCCTGAGCTCCTACAATGAGCAGTTCTTC. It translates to CASSLSSYNEQFF.

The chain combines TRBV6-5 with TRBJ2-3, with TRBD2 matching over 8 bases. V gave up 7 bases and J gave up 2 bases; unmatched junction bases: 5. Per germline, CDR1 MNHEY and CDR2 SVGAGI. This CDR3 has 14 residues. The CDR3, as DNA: TGTGCCAGCATGCTAGCGGGTCCCACAGATACGCAGTATTTT. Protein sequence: CASMLAGPTDTQYF.

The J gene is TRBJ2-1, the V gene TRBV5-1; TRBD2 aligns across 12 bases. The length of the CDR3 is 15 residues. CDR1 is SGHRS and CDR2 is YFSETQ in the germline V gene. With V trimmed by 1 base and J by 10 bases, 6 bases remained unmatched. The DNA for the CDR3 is TGCGCCAGCAGCTTGAGGCTAGCGGGGGGGGACGAGCAGTTCTTC. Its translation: CASSLRLAGGDEQFF. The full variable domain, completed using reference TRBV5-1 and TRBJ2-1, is KAGVTQTPRYLIKTRGQQVTLSCSPISGHRSVSWYQQTPGQGLQFLFEYFSETQRNKGNFPGRFSGRQFSNSRSEMNVSTLELGDSALYLCASSLRLAGGDEQFFGPGTRLTVL.

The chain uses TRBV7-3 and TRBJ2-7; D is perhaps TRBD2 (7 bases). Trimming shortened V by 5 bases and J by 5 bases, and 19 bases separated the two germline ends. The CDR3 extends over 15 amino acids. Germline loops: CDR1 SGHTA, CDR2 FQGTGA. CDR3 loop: CASSPVGGGLDEQYF. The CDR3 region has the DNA TGTGCCAGCAGCCCTGTAGGGGGGGGGCTCGACGAGCAGTACTTC.

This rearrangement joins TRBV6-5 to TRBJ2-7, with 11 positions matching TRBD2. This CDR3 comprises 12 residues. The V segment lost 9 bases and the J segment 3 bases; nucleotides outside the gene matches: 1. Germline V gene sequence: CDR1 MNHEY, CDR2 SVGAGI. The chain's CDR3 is CASSGGDYEQYF. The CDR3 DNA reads TGTGCCAGTAGCGGGGGGGACTACGAGCAGTACTTC.

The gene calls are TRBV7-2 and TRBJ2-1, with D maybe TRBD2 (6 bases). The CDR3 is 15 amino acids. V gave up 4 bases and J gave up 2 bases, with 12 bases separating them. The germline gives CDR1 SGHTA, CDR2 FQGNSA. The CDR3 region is CASSSGPSAYNEQFF. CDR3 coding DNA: TGTGCCAGCAGCTCAGGGCCTAGCGCCTACAATGAGCAGTTCTTC.

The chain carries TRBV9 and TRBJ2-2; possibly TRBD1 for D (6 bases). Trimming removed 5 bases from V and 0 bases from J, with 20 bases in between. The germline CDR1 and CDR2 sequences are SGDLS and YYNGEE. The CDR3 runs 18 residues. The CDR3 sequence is CASSDSTGNLANTGELFF. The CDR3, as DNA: TGTGCCAGCAGTGATAGTACAGGGAACTTAGCGAACACCGGGGAGCTGTTTTTT. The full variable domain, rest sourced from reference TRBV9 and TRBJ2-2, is DSGVTQTPKHLITATGQRVTLRCSPRSGDLSVYWYQQSLDQGLQFLIQYYNGEERAKGNILERFSAQQFPDLHSELNLSSLELGDSALYFCASSDSTGNLANTGELFFGEGSRLTVL.

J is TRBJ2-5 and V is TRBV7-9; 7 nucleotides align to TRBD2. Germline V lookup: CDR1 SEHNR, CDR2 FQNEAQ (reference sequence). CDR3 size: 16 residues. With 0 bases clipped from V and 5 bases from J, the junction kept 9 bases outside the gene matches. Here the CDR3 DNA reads TGTGCCAGCAGCTTAGCGCCGGGGGGAAGGCCTGAGACCCAGTACTTC. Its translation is CASSLAPGGRPETQYF.

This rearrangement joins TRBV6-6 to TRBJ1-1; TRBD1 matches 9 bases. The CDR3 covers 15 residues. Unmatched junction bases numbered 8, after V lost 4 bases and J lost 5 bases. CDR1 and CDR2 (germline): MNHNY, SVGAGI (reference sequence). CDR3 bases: TGTGCCAGCAGTTCGCCGGGACAGGGTACGACTGAAGCTTTCTTT. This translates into CASSSPGQGTTEAFF.

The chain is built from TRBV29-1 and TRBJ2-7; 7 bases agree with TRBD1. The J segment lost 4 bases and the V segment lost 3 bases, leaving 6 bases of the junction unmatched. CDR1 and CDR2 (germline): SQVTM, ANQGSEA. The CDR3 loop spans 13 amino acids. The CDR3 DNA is TGCAGCGTTGATCTACCGGGACAGTACGAGCAGTACTTC. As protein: CSVDLPGQYEQYF.

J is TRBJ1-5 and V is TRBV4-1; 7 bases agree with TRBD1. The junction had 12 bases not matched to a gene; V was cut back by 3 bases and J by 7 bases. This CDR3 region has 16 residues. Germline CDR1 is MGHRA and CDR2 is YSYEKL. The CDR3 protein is CASSQEPGQSLQPQHF. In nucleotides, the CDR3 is TGCGCCAGCAGCCAGGAACCGGGACAGTCCCTCCAGCCCCAGCATTTT.

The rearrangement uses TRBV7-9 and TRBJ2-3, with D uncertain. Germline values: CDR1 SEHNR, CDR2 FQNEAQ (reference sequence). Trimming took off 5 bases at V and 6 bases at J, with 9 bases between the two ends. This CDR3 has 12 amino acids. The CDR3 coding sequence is TGTGCCAGCAGCCCAAGTCGGGATACGCAGTATTTT. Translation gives CASSPSRDTQYF.

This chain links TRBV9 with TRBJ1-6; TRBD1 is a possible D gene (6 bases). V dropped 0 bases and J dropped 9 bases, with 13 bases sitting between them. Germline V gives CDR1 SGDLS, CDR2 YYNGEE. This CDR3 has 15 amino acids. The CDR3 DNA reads TGTGCCAGCAGCGTAGTTGACAGGACGGGTTCACCCCTCCACTTT. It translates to CASSVVDRTGSPLHF.

CDR3 in amino acids: CASSSEGGRPQHF. As DNA, the CDR3 is TGTGCCAGCAGTTCTGAAGGTGGGAGGCCCCAGCATTTT. This chain connects TRBV6-6 to TRBJ1-5, with unresolved D. V dropped 4 bases and J dropped 9 bases, with 13 bases sitting between them. The length of the CDR3 is 13 residues. The germline V gene encodes CDR1 MNHNY and CDR2 SVGAGI (reference sequence).

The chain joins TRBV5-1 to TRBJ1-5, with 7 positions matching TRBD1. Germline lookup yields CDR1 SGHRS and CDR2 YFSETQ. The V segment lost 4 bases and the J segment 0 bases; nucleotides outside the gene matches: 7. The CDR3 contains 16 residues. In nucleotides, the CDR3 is TGCGCCAGCAGCGAGGGGACAGCCTCTAGCAATCAGCCCCAGCATTTT. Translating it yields CASSEGTASSNQPQHF.